One sample yielded the 17 T cell receptor beta chains listed below, sequenced in a study of T-cell reconstitution after alpha-beta-depleted transplantation in children. Unique molecular identifiers featured in how the TCRbeta library was prepared. TCRdb reanalysed the PCR reads using MiXCR and keeps one entry per CDR3 protein. Here the sample spans about 980,000 distinct CDR3 sequences, roughly 29% being singletons. The source material was PBMCs, mostly from graft donor cells, sampled 360 days after TCRalphabeta/CD19-depleted stem cell transplant. The source of these receptors is a boy younger than two who had a stem cell transplant for SCID, so the T cells may come from the graft donor.

V usage is TRBV20-1 and J usage is TRBJ2-5; 8 bases align to TRBD1. With 8 bases clipped from V and 5 bases from J, the junction kept 16 bases outside the gene matches. The CDR3 loop spans 15 amino acids. CDR1 and CDR2 from the germline V gene are DFQATT and SNEGSKA (reference sequence). Here the CDR3 DNA reads TGCAGTATTGACTCCAACTCAGGGGGCGGGGAGACCCAGTACTTC. Translation gives CSIDSNSGGGETQYF.

The rearrangement joins TRBV5-1 to TRBJ2-6; TRBD1 agrees at 8 bases. CDR3 length: 18 amino acids. The germline V gene encodes CDR1 SGHRS and CDR2 YFSETQ. The ends lost 3 bases at V and 0 bases at J; junction bases unmatched: 8. The CDR3 is CASSSRTGSSSGANVLTF. The CDR3 DNA sequence: TGCGCCAGCAGCTCGCGGACAGGGTCCTCCTCTGGGGCCAACGTCCTGACTTTC.

The gene calls are TRBV12-3 or TRBV12-4 and TRBJ2-3; maybe TRBD2 (6 bases). CDR3 size: 14 residues. V was trimmed by 6 bases and J by 2 bases, leaving 12 bases between them. CDR3: CASREGTYTDTQYF. CDR3 DNA sequence: TGTGCCAGCAGGGAGGGTACCTACACAGATACGCAGTATTTT.

The chain couples TRBV2 to TRBJ2-7; 9 nucleotides agree with TRBD1. The ends lost 4 bases at V and 9 bases at J; junction bases unmatched: 10. Germline assignment: CDR1 SNHLY and CDR2 FYNNEI. The CDR3 sequence is 14 residues long. DNA of the CDR3: TGTGCCAGCAGTGCTCCGGGACAGGGTATGGCGCAGTACTTC. Translating gives CASSAPGQGMAQYF.

This clonotype was seen a handful of times. The chain couples TRBV6-5 to TRBJ2-5; D gene uncertain. The germline V gene has CDR1 MNHEY and CDR2 SVGAGI. V was pared by 0 bases and J by 0 bases, with 8 bases between. The CDR3 is made up of 15 amino acids. CDR3 in DNA: TGTGCCAGCAGTTACTCGATCCAGGACCAAGAGACCCAGTACTTC. This translates into CASSYSIQDQETQYF.

This clonotype was seen more than once but under ten times. The chain employs TRBV7-9 and TRBJ2-6; D may be TRBD1 (6 bases). The CDR3 spans 15 residues. CDR1 is SEHNR and CDR2 is FQNEAQ in the germline V gene (reference sequence). V was trimmed by 1 base and J by 5 bases, leaving 9 bases between them. CDR3 residues: CASSLDRVWANVLTF. The CDR3 DNA reads TGTGCCAGCAGCTTAGACAGGGTCTGGGCCAACGTCCTGACTTTC.

V is TRBV4-2 and J is TRBJ2-3, with TRBD2 matching over 7 bases. The germline CDR1 and CDR2 sequences are LGHNA and YNFKEQ. V shed 4 bases, J shed 5 bases, and the junction held 12 bases outside the gene matches. The CDR3 is 16 amino acids. CDR3 bases: TGTGCCAGCAGCCGGGGCCTGGGGGAGGGCGTAGATACGCAGTATTTT. Protein product: CASSRGLGEGVDTQYF.

The chain is built from TRBV7-2 and TRBJ1-5; D ambiguous. The CDR3 consists of 15 residues. Germline CDR1 reads SGHTA; CDR2 reads FQGNSA. Trimming removed 1 base at V and 6 bases at J, with 13 bases between. CDR3: CASSLEMGLVQPQHF. The CDR3 DNA is TGTGCCAGCAGCTTAGAGATGGGGTTGGTTCAGCCCCAGCATTTT.

This rearrangement joins TRBV4-3 to TRBJ2-7; possibly TRBD1 or TRBD2 for D (5 bases each). Trimming took off 2 bases at V and 2 bases at J, with 10 bases between the two ends. Germline V gene lookup returns CDR1 LGHNA and CDR2 YSLEER. CDR3 size: 14 residues. The CDR3 loop reads CASSQRPGPYEQYF. CDR3 nucleotide sequence: TGCGCCAGCAGCCAAAGGCCGGGGCCCTACGAGCAGTACTTC.

DNA of the CDR3: TGTGCCAGCAGTTACGAGGGGCCCGCGAACACCGGGGAGCTGTTTTTT. It specifies CASSYEGPANTGELFF. The genes are TRBV28 and TRBJ2-2; D is perhaps TRBD1 or TRBD2 (5 bases each). With 4 bases removed from V and 0 bases from J, the gap between germline ends came to 12 bases. Germline lookup yields CDR1 MDHEN and CDR2 SYDVKM. This CDR3 has 16 amino acids.

The sample holds many counts of this clonotype. The J gene is TRBJ1-1, the V gene TRBV29-1, with 7 nucleotides matching TRBD1. The V segment lost 5 bases and the J segment 1 base; nucleotides outside the gene matches: 1. In germline, CDR1 is SQVTM, CDR2 ANQGSEA. The CDR3 is made up of 12 amino acids. The DNA for the CDR3 is TGCAGCGTTCGGACAGGGAACACTGAAGCTTTCTTT. It translates to CSVRTGNTEAFF.

The genes are TRBV9 and TRBJ1-3; D gene uncertain. Germline CDR1 SGDLS, CDR2 YYNGEE. V lost 0 bases and J 2 bases, leaving 6 bases between the germline ends. The CDR3 extends over 14 amino acids. CDR3 sequence: CASSVDKPGNTIYF. DNA for the CDR3: TGTGCCAGCAGCGTAGACAAGCCTGGAAACACCATATATTTT.

Only a few counts were recorded for this clonotype. This chain links TRBV7-2 with TRBJ1-5; D might be TRBD1 (6 bases). The germline V and J ends were trimmed by 2 bases and 3 bases, with 17 bases remaining between them. Germline V gene sequence: CDR1 SGHTA, CDR2 FQGNSA. CDR3 size: 17 residues. The CDR3 protein is CASSLTLGGLINQPQHF. In DNA form, the CDR3 reads TGTGCCAGCAGCTTAACTCTGGGGGGCCTTATCAATCAGCCCCAGCATTTT. The full variable domain, in which reference TRBV7-2 and TRBJ1-5 provide the parts outside the CDR3, is GAGVSQSPSNKVTEKGKDVELRCDPISGHTALYWYRQSLGQGLEFLIYFQGNSAPDKSGLPSDRFSAERTGGSVSTLTIQRTQQEDSAVYLCASSLTLGGLINQPQHFGDGTRLSIL.

The chain has TRBV18 and TRBJ2-7; a weak D match, TRBD1 (6 bases). V lost 6 bases, J lost 7 bases, and 13 bases lay in between. Germline V gives CDR1 KGHSH, CDR2 LQKENI. The CDR3 runs to 12 residues. The CDR3 coding sequence is TGTGCCAGCTCCCCGACCGGACAGGAGCAGTACTTC. Its translation is CASSPTGQEQYF.

This clonotype appeared many times. The chain links TRBV29-1 to TRBJ2-7; 9 nucleotides match TRBD2. V gave up 4 bases and J gave up 1 base; unmatched junction bases: 5. The CDR3 contains 14 residues. Germline V gene lookup returns CDR1 SQVTM and CDR2 ANQGSEA. CDR3 DNA sequence: TGCAGCGTTGTCCGCGGGGGGGCATCCTACGAGCAGTACTTC. It specifies CSVVRGGASYEQYF.

The chain has TRBV4-1 and TRBJ2-1; 7 nucleotides match TRBD2. The CDR3 totals 14 residues. The germline CDR1 and CDR2 sequences are MGHRA and YSYEKL. Trimming took 4 bases from V and 8 from J; bases not matched to a gene: 8. The DNA of the CDR3 is TGCGCCAGCAGCCCAGGTGGGAGGGTTGATGAGCAGTTCTTC. Encoded protein: CASSPGGRVDEQFF.

This clonotype was seen more than once but under ten times. The genes are TRBV7-6 and TRBJ1-1; D not certain. This CDR3 spans 14 amino acids. Trimming took off 2 bases at V and 0 bases at J, with 7 bases between the two ends. CDR1 and CDR2 (germline): SGHVS, FNYEAQ. CDR3 in DNA: TGTGCCAGCAGCTTAATCGGGCTGAACACTGAAGCTTTCTTT. Its translation: CASSLIGLNTEAFF. Filled out from reference TRBV7-6 and TRBJ1-1, the complete variable domain reads GAGVSQSPRYKVTKRGQDVALRCDPISGHVSLYWYRQALGQGPEFLTYFNYEAQQDKSGLPNDRFSAERPEGSISTLTIQRTEQRDSAMYRCASSLIGLNTEAFFGQGTRLTVV.